In its sample, the clone carrying this TCR beta chain was seen many times. Its antigen is currently unknown. The record originates from a study of T-cell reconstitution after alpha-beta-depleted transplantation in children. Unique molecular identifiers tagged the TCRbeta library. TCRdb ran MiXCR on the PCR reads and lists one entry per CDR3 protein. Found here are 450,000 to 550,000 distinct CDR3 sequences, 11% of them singletons; the top ten hold 13% to 15%. The V end lost 6 bases, the J end lost 4 bases, and 17 bases lay between the germline ends. Germline lookup yields CDR1 DFQATT and CDR2 SNEGSKA (reference sequence). The CDR3 length is 14 residues. Study conclusions and caveats: Counts and diversity of T cells one year after transplant came mostly from newly produced T cells. At around two months after transplant, the alpha-beta T cells were reportedly derived from several hundred expanded clones that came from non-depleted graft cells.

The source is a female patient between 2 and 15 years old who had a stem cell transplant for aplastic anemia, so the T cells may come from the graft donor. The sample in question was PBMCs, mostly from graft donor cells, obtained 180 days after TCRalphabeta/CD19-depleted stem cell transplant. V usage is TRBV20-1 and J usage is TRBJ2-3; D ambiguous. CDR3 sequence reads: CSAASHSIADTQYF. The CDR3, as DNA: TGCAGTGCGGCTAGTCACTCTATCGCAGATACGCAGTATTTT.